This is a list of T cell receptor beta chains from one sample in a study of blood T cells in healthy people across ages. A single record per CDR3 protein comes from TCRdb applying MiXCR to the 5' RACE reads. The sample has some 1.8 million distinct CDR3 sequences; about 39% are singletons. The sequenced material came from blood. These receptors were collected from a human donor in good health. Each CDR3 is given with its conserved first and last residue. The order of the fields is D gene, V gene, clone size, J gene, CDR3 protein, CDR3 DNA. D genes are given only for firm matches. A clone size is listed for some rows: how often the clone was seen (once, few, many), or a class if it is expanded.

d_gene: NA; v_gene: TRBV7-9; abundance: few; j_gene: TRBJ2-5; CDR3aa: CASSLVAYGQYF; CDR3nt: TGTGCCAGCAGCTTAGTTGCCTACGGGCAGTACTTC
d_gene: NA; v_gene: TRBV6-6; abundance: NA; j_gene: TRBJ1-4; CDR3aa: CASSYSGGNHEKLFF; CDR3nt: TGTGCCAGCAGTTACTCCGGGGGCAATCATGAAAAACTGTTTTTT
d_gene: NA; v_gene: TRBV3-1; abundance: NA; j_gene: TRBJ1-2; CDR3aa: CASSFSRGGYGYTF; CDR3nt: TGTGCCAGCAGTTTTAGTCGGGGTGGCTATGGCTACACCTTC
d_gene: NA; v_gene: TRBV20-1; abundance: NA; j_gene: TRBJ2-3; CDR3aa: CSARDPGGRTDAQYF; CDR3nt: TGCAGTGCTAGAGATCCCGGGGGGAGGACAGATGCGCAGTATTTT
d_gene: NA; v_gene: TRBV7-9; abundance: NA; j_gene: TRBJ2-7; CDR3aa: CASSTGTRDYEQYF; CDR3nt: TGTGCCAGCAGCACCGGGACCCGCGACTACGAGCAGTACTTC
d_gene: TRBD2; v_gene: TRBV5-1; abundance: few; j_gene: TRBJ2-1; CDR3aa: CASSSESGGASEQFF; CDR3nt: TGCGCCAGCAGCTCAGAAAGCGGGGGGGCAAGTGAGCAGTTCTTC
d_gene: TRBD1; v_gene: TRBV20-1; abundance: NA; j_gene: TRBJ2-1; CDR3aa: CSARDRTSGTGTYNEQFF; CDR3nt: TGCAGTGCTAGAGACCGAACTTCCGGGACAGGTACCTACAATGAGCAGTTCTTC
d_gene: NA; v_gene: TRBV12-3/TRBV12-4; abundance: once; j_gene: TRBJ1-1; CDR3aa: CASSLSLGGGGTEAFF; CDR3nt: TGTGCCAGCAGTCTTAGCCTTGGGGGCGGAGGGACTGAAGCTTTCTTT
d_gene: NA; v_gene: TRBV4-2; abundance: few; j_gene: TRBJ1-1; CDR3aa: CASSPGEYTEAFF; CDR3nt: TGTGCCAGCAGCCCTGGGGAGTACACTGAAGCTTTCTTT
d_gene: NA; v_gene: TRBV29-1; abundance: NA; j_gene: TRBJ2-1; CDR3aa: CSVEIRGHQTYNEQLF; CDR3nt: TGCAGCGTTGAAATAAGGGGACACCAGACCTACAATGAGCAGTTATTC
d_gene: NA; v_gene: TRBV7-2; abundance: NA; j_gene: TRBJ1-6; CDR3aa: CASSLGGLKPLHF; CDR3nt: TGTGCCAGCAGCTTAGGGGGTCTGAAACCCCTCCACTTT